This TCR beta chain was identified in a study of cytomegalovirus exposure and HLA in healthy donors. Study context: An analysis done earlier identified more than 100 million unique TCR beta sequences from 150 million to 200 million T cells. Study-wide points: The authors considered a cluster of highly shared sequence variants likely to be a sequencing artifact. TCR beta chains numbering under 200 were designated cytomegalovirus-associated. Immune exposure information available was restricted to CMV serostatus.

Comments on this clone: What it recognizes is unknown.

The PCR had 60 Vbeta and 13 Jbeta primers. The data were produced by immunoSEQ multiplex PCR, yet TCRdb's version contains in-frame clones alone and is incomplete. The table shows around 140,000 clones, with 87% occurring only once. Sequences were obtained from PBMCs. The source of this sequence is a woman under 40 in good health and CMV-seronegative.

The chain's CDR3 is CASSPLGGNEQFF. For the CDR3, the DNA is TGTGCCAGCAGCCCCTTGGGGGGCAATGAGCAGTTCTTC. The chain carries TRBV11-3 and TRBJ2-1; D might be TRBD2 (6 bases). The CDR3 covers 13 residues. Germline CDR1 is SGHNT and CDR2 is YENEEA. V was shortened by 5 bases and J by 6 bases, with 11 bases between the two germline ends.